The next 10 T cell receptor beta chains were all read from a single sample in a study of cytomegalovirus exposure and HLA in healthy donors. PCR primers comprised 60 Vbeta and 13 Jbeta primers. Assay: immunoSEQ multiplex PCR; the TCRdb copy retains only in-frame clones and omits some. This sample has some 120,000 clones, with about three quarters found just once. Material: PBMCs. The receptor source for this set is a young woman in good health and CMV-seronegative.

Worth noting for this clone: A read error may account for a junction end that differs from germline. V gene TRBV7-7 combines with J gene TRBJ2-1; D may be TRBD2 (5 bases). The CDR3 consists of 14 residues. Germline V gene sequence: CDR1 SSHAT, CDR2 FNYEAQ (reference sequence). The CDR3 loop reads CASSLEAAGNEQFF. CDR3 DNA sequence: TGTGCTAGCAGCTTAGAAGCGGCGGGCAATGAGCAGTTCTTC. Variable domain in full (rest from reference TRBV7-7 and TRBJ2-1): GAGVSQSPRYKVTKRGQDVTLRCDPISSHATLYWYQQALGQGPEFLTYFNYEAQPDKSGLPSDRFSAERPEGSISTLTIQRTEQRDSAMYRCASSLEAAGNEQFFGPGTRLTVL.

A word on this clone: Germline and junction disagree at one end, which may indicate a read error. The rearrangement links TRBV18 to TRBJ2-5, with 8 nucleotides matching TRBD2. TRBJ2-7 matches the DNA end more closely, so the J call is doubtful. Germline assignment: CDR1 KGHSH and CDR2 LQKENI. This CDR3 has 16 amino acids. The CDR3 region is CAGSPWGAGGSYEQYF. In DNA form, the CDR3 reads TGTGCCGGCTCACCGTGGGGGGCGGGAGGATCCTACGAGCAGTACTTC.

This chain connects TRBV10-2 to TRBJ1-5; D ambiguous. This CDR3 comprises 14 residues. V dropped 3 bases and J dropped 5 bases, with 11 bases sitting between them. Per germline, CDR1 WSHSY and CDR2 SAAADI. The CDR3 DNA is TGCGCCAGCAGTGAAAGCGGTAGGGATCAGCCCCAGCATTTT. Translation gives CASSESGRDQPQHF.

The chain combines TRBV4-1 with TRBJ1-1, with D possibly TRBD1 on 5 matching bases. Deletions cut 4 bases from V and 5 bases from J, with 14 bases between. CDR3 size: 14 residues. Germline V gene lookup returns CDR1 MGHRA and CDR2 YSYEKL. CDR3 region: CASSLRQGGTEAFF. The CDR3 bases are TGCGCCAGCAGCCTGAGGCAGGGAGGGACTGAAGCTTTCTTT.

The chain recombines TRBV6-5 with TRBJ2-1; unclear D gene. This CDR3 has 13 residues. V gave up 6 bases and J gave up 5 bases, with 11 bases separating them. CDR1 is MNHEY and CDR2 is SVGAGI in the germline V gene. Here the CDR3 reads CASSPTGNNEQFF. The CDR3 DNA reads as TGTGCCAGCAGCCCGACTGGAAACAATGAGCAGTTCTTC.

The gene calls are TRBV4-1 and TRBJ1-2; D ambiguous. CDR3 length: 13 amino acids. Trimming left V 3 bases short and J 9 bases short, with 14 bases between. Germline assignment: CDR1 MGHRA and CDR2 YSYEKL. CDR3: CASSQFTAPSYTF. The DNA for the CDR3 is TGCGCCAGCAGCCAGTTTACAGCTCCAAGCTACACCTTC.

The chain's CDR3 is CASSGRYITDTQYF. The DNA for the CDR3 is TGTGCCAGCAGCGGGCGGTATATAACAGATACGCAGTATTTT. The chain carries TRBV9 and TRBJ2-3; D gene uncertain. The germline V and J ends were trimmed by 3 bases and 3 bases, with 11 bases remaining between them. The CDR3 contains 14 residues. Germline V gene data show CDR1 as SGDLS and CDR2 as YYNGEE.

The gene calls are TRBV2 and TRBJ1-3; perhaps TRBD1 as D (5 bases). V was trimmed by 5 bases and J by 0 bases, leaving 14 bases between them. CDR3 length: 16 residues. Germline V CDR1 and CDR2: SNHLY, FYNNEI. The CDR3 nucleotides read TGTGCCAGCAGTCAAGAGGGGCTGCTCTCTGGAAACACCATATATTTT. This codes for CASSQEGLLSGNTIYF.

This chain joins TRBV5-1 and TRBJ2-5; D is unresolved. V lost 1 base to trimming and J lost 5 bases, with 6 bases between them. Germline V gives CDR1 SGHRS, CDR2 YFSETQ. There are 12 residues in the CDR3. The chain's CDR3 is CASSLLEETQYF. The CDR3 nucleotides read TGCGCCAGCAGCTTGCTTGAGGAGACCCAGTACTTC.

This clone has just a few counts. The chain combines TRBV10-3 with TRBJ2-7, with a weak D call TRBD1 (5 bases). The CDR3 loop spans 14 amino acids. Trimming cost V 2 bases and J 2 bases, with 10 bases left between them. Germline loops: CDR1 ENHRY, CDR2 SYGVKD. In DNA, the CDR3 is TGTGCCATCAGTGAGCGGCAGGGCCCCTACGAGCAGTACTTC. Translating gives CAISERQGPYEQYF.